The 23 T cell receptor beta chains below all came from one sample that was sequenced in a study of PD-L1 blockade in urothelial cancer. Profiled with immunoSEQ multiplex PCR; TCRdb holds only in-frame clones, not every one. The repertoire consists of 11,000 to 15,000 clones, with approximately 88% occurring once and the leading ten covering roughly 15%. The source material was PBMCs, sampled around atezolizumab (anti-PD-L1) treatment. These receptors were obtained from a man between 65 and 80 years old with urothelial cancer.

In its sample, this clone was seen once. The chain couples TRBV11-2 to TRBJ1-6; 7 bases match TRBD1. The length of the CDR3 is 16 residues. Germline lookup yields CDR1 SGHAT and CDR2 FQNNGV. With V trimmed by 5 bases and J by 4 bases, 8 bases remained unmatched. Here the CDR3 DNA reads TGTGCCAGCAGCCCAGGGTCAGGGGGGTATAATTCACCCCTCCACTTT. Translation: CASSPGSGGYNSPLHF.

The gene calls are TRBV5-1 and TRBJ1-6, with unresolved D. This CDR3 comprises 17 residues. V shed 2 bases and J shed 8 bases, with 20 bases lying between them. Germline assignment: CDR1 SGHRS and CDR2 YFSETQ. DNA for the CDR3: TGCGCCAGCAGCTTCGGGGATACCCTGATATCGGATTCACCCCTCCACTTT. Its protein product is CASSFGDTLISDSPLHF.

The table lists this clone with a few counts. This chain joins TRBV6-5 and TRBJ1-6; 9 bases agree with TRBD1. Looked up from germline, CDR1 is MNHEY and CDR2 is SVGAGI. V lost 6 bases and J lost 7; bases outside the gene matches: 4. CDR3 length: 14 amino acids. CDR3 DNA sequence: TGTGCCAGCAGGGGACAGGGTGGCAATTCACCCCTCCACTTT. This sequence encodes CASRGQGGNSPLHF.

The chain employs TRBV28 and TRBJ1-1; tentatively, D is TRBD1 (6 bases). Germline CDR1 MDHEN, CDR2 SYDVKM. Trimming removed 4 bases from V and 0 bases from J, with 15 bases in between. This CDR3 is built from 16 residues. The CDR3 DNA follows: TGTGCCAGCAGTTCCGACAGGATGAAGCTGAACACTGAAGCTTTCTTT. It specifies CASSSDRMKLNTEAFF.

The chain uses TRBV27 and TRBJ1-2; weak D call: TRBD1 (5 bases). This CDR3 has 16 residues. V lost 5 bases to trimming and J lost 3 bases, with 19 bases between them. The germline V gene encodes CDR1 MNHEY and CDR2 SMNVEV (reference sequence). The CDR3 nucleotides read TGTGCCAGCAGTAACTTCAGGGATCCCGCTGACTATGGCTACACCTTC. Protein product: CASSNFRDPADYGYTF.

V and J are TRBV5-8 and TRBJ2-5; 11 bases match TRBD1. The junction had 4 bases not matched to a gene; V was cut back by 3 bases and J by 3 bases. The CDR3 runs 15 residues. Looked up from germline, CDR1 is SGHTS and CDR2 is YDEGEE. The CDR3 nucleotides read TGTGCCAGCAGCTCGCGGACAGGGGGCGAAGAGACCCAGTACTTC. It translates to CASSSRTGGEETQYF.

This chain connects TRBV15 to TRBJ1-6; TRBD1 is a possible D gene (6 bases). The V end was cut by 4 bases, the J end by 5 bases, with 12 bases between. Germline-derived CDR1 and CDR2 are LNHNV and YYDKDF (reference sequence). The CDR3 consists of 15 residues. In DNA, the CDR3 is TGTGCCACCAGCACACGGACAGAGAATAATTCACCCCTCCACTTT. Amino acids: CATSTRTENNSPLHF. The complete variable domain, with remaining parts taken from reference TRBV15 and TRBJ1-6, reads DAMVIQNPRYQVTQFGKPVTLSCSQTLNHNVMYWYQQKSSQAPKLLFHYYDKDFNNEADTPDNFQSRRPNTSFCFLDIRSPGLGDTAMYLCATSTRTENNSPLHFGNGTRLTVT.

The sample holds a few counts of this clone. The chain combines TRBV27 with TRBJ1-2, with 9 bases matching TRBD1. Germline V CDR1 and CDR2: MNHEY, SMNVEV (reference sequence). This CDR3 is built from 15 residues. V lost 3 bases to trimming and J lost 4 bases; unmatched junction nucleotides: 6. CDR3 amino acids: CASSFSGTGLYGYTF. CDR3 sequence (DNA): TGTGCCAGCAGTTTCTCGGGGACAGGGCTCTATGGCTACACCTTC.

The chain has TRBV7-8 and TRBJ1-6; D gene uncertain. V was shortened by 5 bases and J by 8 bases, with 13 bases between the two germline ends. Per the germline V gene, CDR1 is SGHVS and CDR2 is FQNEAQ. The CDR3 is 14 residues long. The DNA of the CDR3 is TGTGCCAGCAGCCCGACGCGGGTTTATTCACCCCTCCACTTT. Translated, it gives CASSPTRVYSPLHF.

V usage is TRBV5-1 and J usage is TRBJ2-3, with 10 bases that match TRBD2. The germline CDR1 and CDR2 sequences are SGHRS and YFSETQ. The V gene end was trimmed by 7 bases and the J gene end by 1 base; junction bases not matched to a gene: 9. The CDR3 length is 16 residues. CDR3: CASSGLADVGTDTQYF. As DNA, the CDR3 is TGCGCCAGCTCCGGACTAGCGGACGTCGGCACAGATACGCAGTATTTT.

The chain carries TRBV14 and TRBJ1-1; D gene unclear. Germline V gives CDR1 SGHDN, CDR2 FVKESK. Between the trimmed V and J ends, which lost 3 bases and 7 bases, there was a span of 9 bases. The CDR3 has 12 amino acids. In DNA form, the CDR3 reads TGTGCCAGCAGCCATGGAGACCGTGAAGCTTTCTTT. Its protein is CASSHGDREAFF.

The chain recombines TRBV5-4 with TRBJ2-7, with D maybe TRBD2 (6 bases). Germline V lookup: CDR1 SGHNT, CDR2 YYREEE (reference sequence). V lost 5 bases, J lost 7 bases, and 19 bases lay in between. CDR3 size: 14 residues. DNA of the CDR3: TGTGCCAGCAGGCCTACCGGGACTCGTTATGAGCAGTACTTC. Translating gives CASRPTGTRYEQYF.

The V call is TRBV5-1, the J call TRBJ2-7; 8 bases fit TRBD2. The junction had 3 bases not matched to a gene; V was cut back by 4 bases and J by 3 bases. The CDR3 consists of 13 residues. The V gene's germline CDR1 is SGHRS and CDR2 YFSETQ. The CDR3 DNA reads as TGCGCCAGCAGCCCAAGCGGGGGCTACGAGCAGTACTTC. Protein sequence: CASSPSGGYEQYF.

V usage is TRBV4-1 and J usage is TRBJ1-2; D gene ambiguous. There are 13 residues in the CDR3. Germline CDR1 reads MGHRA; CDR2 reads YSYEKL. Trimming took 6 bases from V and 4 from J, leaving 12 bases between them. The CDR3 DNA reads TGCGCCAGCAGTCAGTCTGCCGTCTATGGCTACACCTTC. This sequence encodes CASSQSAVYGYTF.

The CDR3 spells CASSQADTQYF. CDR3 DNA: TGTGCCAGCAGCCAAGCGGATACGCAGTATTTT. This chain links TRBV5-4 with TRBJ2-3; D unclear. Looked up from germline, CDR1 is SGHNT and CDR2 is YYREEE (reference sequence). Trimming left V 4 bases short and J 6 bases short, with 6 bases between. There are 11 residues in the CDR3.

This sequence joins TRBV6-1 and TRBJ1-2, with TRBD1 matching 7 bases. V shed 5 bases and J 5 bases; nucleotides not matched to a gene: 11. The CDR3 has 15 residues. Germline CDR1 reads MNHNS; CDR2 reads SASEGT. CDR3 amino acids: CASSTNPGQKYGYTF. The CDR3, as DNA: TGTGCCAGCAGTACCAATCCGGGACAGAAGTATGGCTACACCTTC.

The chain carries TRBV5-1 and TRBJ1-1; 8 bases are shared with TRBD1. V lost 2 bases and J lost 7; bases outside the gene matches: 10. The CDR3 has 15 residues. Germline V CDR1 and CDR2: SGHRS, YFSETQ. CDR3 sequence reads: CASSFSGTGRGEAFF. CDR3 nucleotides: TGCGCCAGCAGCTTTTCCGGGACAGGAAGAGGTGAAGCTTTCTTT.

The gene calls are TRBV10-3 and TRBJ1-5, with 8 bases aligning to TRBD1. Unmatched junction bases numbered 16, after V lost 2 bases and J lost 7 bases. The CDR3 loop spans 18 amino acids. Looked up from germline, CDR1 is ENHRY and CDR2 is SYGVKD. The CDR3 sequence is CAISELPPLDRGGQPQHF. The CDR3, as DNA: TGTGCCATCAGTGAGCTCCCCCCCCTCGACAGGGGCGGACAGCCCCAGCATTTT.

The rearrangement joins TRBV19 to TRBJ1-2; D unresolved. Trimming removed 5 bases from V and 7 bases from J, with 20 bases in between. CDR1 LNHDA and CDR2 SQIVND come from the germline V gene (reference sequence). The CDR3 is made up of 15 amino acids. The CDR3 here is CASSSPIGPFSGYTF. For the CDR3, the DNA is TGTGCCAGTAGTTCCCCGATTGGCCCCTTCTCTGGCTACACCTTC.

The rearrangement joins TRBV30 to TRBJ2-3, with D possibly TRBD2 on 5 matching bases. V shed 4 bases and J shed 2 bases, with 19 bases lying between them. Germline V gene data show CDR1 as GTSNPN and CDR2 as SVGIG (reference sequence). The CDR3 consists of 16 residues. The CDR3 DNA follows: TGTGCCTGGACCGAACCTAAGGACTTTCTCACAGATACGCAGTATTTT. This gives the protein CAWTEPKDFLTDTQYF.

The chain uses TRBV19 and TRBJ1-5; unclear D gene. In germline, CDR1 is LNHDA, CDR2 SQIVND (reference sequence). The CDR3 totals 15 residues. The germline V and J ends were trimmed by 1 base and 1 base, with 8 bases remaining between them. The CDR3 spells CASSIGPGSNQPQHF. CDR3 bases: TGTGCCAGTAGTATAGGGCCAGGCAGCAATCAGCCCCAGCATTTT.

The chain has TRBV4-1 and TRBJ2-1; 8 nucleotides agree with TRBD2. The CDR3 spans 15 residues. Per germline, CDR1 MGHRA and CDR2 YSYEKL. V trimming: 4 bases; J trimming: 10 bases; junction bases outside the gene matches: 12. The CDR3 sequence is CASSLPRSSGGEQFF. The CDR3 nucleotides read TGCGCCAGCAGCCTACCGAGGAGCAGCGGGGGAGAGCAGTTCTTC.

V and J are TRBV28 and TRBJ2-5; 9 nucleotides align to TRBD2. This CDR3 is 17 amino acids long. V shed 4 bases and J 1 base; nucleotides not matched to a gene: 10. Per the germline V gene, CDR1 is MDHEN and CDR2 is SYDVKM. The CDR3 region is CASSSPWVAGAQETQYF. The CDR3 DNA is TGTGCCAGCAGTTCCCCCTGGGTAGCGGGGGCCCAAGAGACCCAGTACTTC.